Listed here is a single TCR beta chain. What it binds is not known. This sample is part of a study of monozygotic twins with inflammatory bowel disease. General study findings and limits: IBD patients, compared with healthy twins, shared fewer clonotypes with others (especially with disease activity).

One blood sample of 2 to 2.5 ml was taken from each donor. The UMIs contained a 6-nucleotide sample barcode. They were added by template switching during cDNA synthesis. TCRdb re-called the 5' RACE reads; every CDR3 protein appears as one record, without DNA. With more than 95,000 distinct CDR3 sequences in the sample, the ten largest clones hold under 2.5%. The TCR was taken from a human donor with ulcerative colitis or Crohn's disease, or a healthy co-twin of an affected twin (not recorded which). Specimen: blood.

The CDR3 spells CASSFPAAGRSLVAGGPSNEQFF. The J gene is TRBJ2-1, the V gene TRBV7-7; TCRdb picks TRBD2, but there is no DNA to check that call. The CDR3 spans 23 residues. Germline V gene sequence: CDR1 SSHAT, CDR2 FNYEAQ (reference sequence).